This is a list of T cell receptor beta chains from one sample in a study of breast tumors, draining lymph nodes, adjacent tissues. Each CDR3 protein gets one entry after TCRdb re-called the multiplex PCR reads with MiXCR. The sample consists of about 89,000 distinct CDR3 sequences, roughly 28% of them appearing once. The specimen was axillary lymph node tissue. These receptors all stem from a female donor with breast cancer. Some clones in this sample may be carry-over from other donors' samples. The CDR3 runs from the conserved cysteine through the conserved F or W. D genes are given only for firm matches. The size field is filled for only some rows; it gives once, few, many or a size class.

clone_size d_call j_call v_call cdr3_length cdr3_aa cdr3_nt
many TRBD2 TRBJ2-1 TRBV10-3 14 CAINGGSSYNEQFF TGTGCCATAAACGGGGGGTCATCCTACAATGAGCAGTTCTTC
many NA TRBJ1-5 TRBV7-9 15 CASSPPGYGNQPQHF TGTGCCAGCAGCCCACCGGGTTACGGCAATCAGCCCCAGCATTTT
many NA TRBJ2-3 TRBV7-9 12 CASRAGTDTQYF TGTGCCAGCCGAGCAGGCACAGATACGCAGTATTTT
NA TRBD1 TRBJ2-1 TRBV7-3 15 CASSFGDRESNERSF TGTGCCAGCAGCTTTGGGGACAGGGAGTCAAATGAGCGGTCCTTC
many NA TRBJ2-6 TRBV2 16 CAFVSGRGSGANVLTF TGTGCGTTTGTTTCAGGCCGGGGAAGTGGGGCCAACGTCCTGACTTTC
NA NA TRBJ1-5 TRBV5-6 15 CASGVWGAGNQPQHF TGTGCCAGCGGCGTGTGGGGTGCCGGCAATCAGCCCCAGCATTTT
many NA TRBJ1-3 TRBV11-2 15 CASSRTGGIGNTIYF TGTGCCAGCAGCCGTACGGGAGGGATTGGAAACACCATATATTTT
many TRBD1 TRBJ1-5 TRBV20-1 13 CSASDRGSQPQHF TGCAGTGCTAGCGACAGGGGAAGTCAGCCCCAGCATTTT
many NA TRBJ1-1 TRBV11-3 15 CASSSQPTRNTEAFF TGTGCCAGCAGCTCCCAACCTACGAGGAACACTGAAGCTTTCTTT
NA NA TRBJ1-2 TRBV6-5 14 CASSRGRVLTGHTF TGTGCCAGCAGTCGCGGCAGGGTCTTGACTGGCCACACCTTC
many NA TRBJ2-6 TRBV19 16 CASSRNRISGANVLTF TGTGCCAGTAGTAGGAACAGAATCTCTGGGGCCAACGTCCTGACTTTC
many NA TRBJ2-5 TRBV20-1 13 CSAREYSTETQYF TGCAGTGCTAGAGAATATAGCACGGAGACCCAGTACTTC
few NA TRBJ2-1 TRBV5-1 17 CASSLGQGLRVSNEQFF TGCGCCAGCAGCTTGGGGCAAGGACTGCGAGTCAGCAATGAGCAGTTCTTC
many TRBD2 TRBJ2-1 TRBV20-1 13 CSALAGGWIEQFF TGCAGTGCTCTAGCGGGAGGGTGGATAGAGCAGTTCTTC
many TRBD2 TRBJ2-5 TRBV20-1 16 CSARASRLAGRETQYF TGCAGTGCTAGAGCTTCCCGACTAGCGGGGAGGGAGACCCAGTACTTC
many TRBD2 TRBJ2-1 TRBV6-6 14 CASSYAGEGNEQFF TGTGCCAGCAGTTACGCGGGAGAAGGGAATGAGCAGTTCTTC
many NA TRBJ2-3 TRBV28 15 CASTPYGQGTDTQYF TGTGCCAGCACTCCCTACGGGCAGGGTACAGATACGCAGTATTTT
many NA TRBJ1-5 TRBV7-9 13 CASSLVGDQPQHF TGTGCCAGCAGCTTAGTCGGGGACCAGCCCCAGCATTTT
NA NA TRBJ2-5 TRBV6-6 13 CASSPQVQETQYF TGTGCCAGCAGTCCGCAGGTACAAGAGACCCAGTACTTC
NA TRBD2 TRBJ2-7 TRBV5-1 14 CASSFSGRALEQYF TGCGCCAGCAGCTTTAGCGGGAGGGCCTTGGAGCAGTACTTC
NA TRBD1 TRBJ1-6 TRBV29-1 12 CSSTGNNSPLHF TGCAGCTCGACAGGGAATAATTCACCCCTCCACTTT
many NA TRBJ2-3 TRBV3-1 15 CASSHALRGPDTQYF TGTGCCAGCAGCCACGCCTTGAGGGGCCCAGATACGCAGTATTTT
NA NA TRBJ1-5 TRBV24-1 15 CATSDRTSGGVYEHF TGTGCCACCAGTGACCGGACTAGCGGGGGAGTTTACGAGCATTTT
many NA TRBJ1-1 TRBV29-1 13 CSVELRGETEAFF TGCAGCGTTGAATTAAGAGGGGAGACTGAAGCTTTCTTT
NA NA TRBJ2-1 TRBV5-6 15 CANSLRLLVDVEQFF TGTGCCAACAGCTTGAGGTTACTCGTGGACGTTGAGCAGTTCTTC
NA NA TRBJ2-7 TRBV25-1 13 CASSDPGYYVQYF TGTGCCAGCAGTGATCCAGGGTACTATGTGCAGTACTTC
many NA TRBJ2-7 TRBV11-2 13 CASAPTSGDPQYF TGTGCCAGCGCCCCGACCTCAGGAGATCCTCAGTACTTC
many NA TRBJ2-7 TRBV5-1 13 CASSSTPSYEQYF TGCGCCAGCAGCTCTACACCATCCTACGAGCAGTACTTC
many NA TRBJ1-6 TRBV6-1 13 CASSNRRGSPLHF TGTGCCAGCAGCAACAGAAGGGGCTCACCCCTCCACTTT
many NA TRBJ2-5 TRBV4-2 13 CASSQNYQETQYF TGTGCCAGCAGCCAAAATTACCAAGAGACCCAGTACTTC
NA TRBD2 TRBJ2-3 TRBV7-8 18 CASSLANRLAVDTDTQYF TGTGCCAGCAGCTTAGCGAATCGGCTAGCGGTCGATACAGATACGCAGTATTTT
many NA TRBJ1-2 TRBV7-2 15 CASSLRGRDPYGYTF TGTGCCAGCAGCTTACGGGGGCGAGATCCATATGGCTACACCTTC
many NA TRBJ2-4 TRBV20-1 14 CSAEVPLAKNIQYF TGCAGTGCGGAGGTCCCCCTAGCCAAAAACATTCAGTACTTC
many NA TRBJ2-5 TRBV30 13 CAWSGGRMETQYF TGTGCCTGGAGTGGGGGTCGTATGGAGACCCAGTACTTC
NA NA TRBJ2-5 TRBV5-1 14 CASSPPGVPDTQYF TGCGCCAGCAGCCCCCCGGGGGTCCCAGACACCCAGTACTTC
many NA TRBJ2-3 TRBV7-9 12 CASSFDRDTQYF TGTGCCAGCAGCTTTGATCGAGATACGCAGTATTTT
NA NA TRBJ2-7 TRBV4-1 13 CASRGTLSYEQYF TGTGCCAGCAGAGGGACTCTGTCCTACGAGCAGTACTTC
NA TRBD1 TRBJ1-6 TRBV20-1 12 CSALDRDSPLHF TGCAGTGCTCTGGACAGGGATTCACCCCTCCACTTT
many NA TRBJ2-6 TRBV6-1 15 CASSPVPPGANVLTF TGTGCCAGCAGCCCAGTCCCTCCTGGGGCCAACGTCCTGACTTTC
once NA TRBJ1-5 TRBV20-1 14 CSARSGVGDQPQHF TGCAGTGCTAGGTCGGGAGTGGGCGATCAGCCCCAGCATTTT
many TRBD1 TRBJ2-1 TRBV12-3/TRBV12-4 14 CASSRQGAYNEQFF TGTGCCAGCAGTCGACAGGGAGCCTACAATGAGCAGTTCTTC
NA TRBD1 TRBJ2-1 TRBV10-3 18 CAISALQVSGQGFDEQFF TGTGCCATCAGTGCCCTTCAAGTTTCGGGACAGGGTTTCGATGAGCAGTTCTTC